What follows are 10 T cell receptor beta chains derived from one specimen sequenced in a study of blood T cell repertoires in COVID-19. Sequencing was performed with immunoSEQ multiplex PCR; in TCRdb, only in-frame clones are kept and a portion is missing. This table has some 73,000 clones, roughly 85% appearing once. The sample consisted of peripheral blood. The receptors stem from a man between 45 and 60 years old with COVID-19, enrolled during active disease.

This clone was detected once. The chain combines TRBV28 with TRBJ1-5; 11 bases align to TRBD1. Germline CDR1 and CDR2: MDHEN and SYDVKM. The CDR3 consists of 15 residues. Trimming took 5 bases from V and 7 from J; bases not matched to a gene: 7. CDR3 DNA: TGTGCCAGCAGTATCAGGGACAGGGGGAACCAGCCCCAGCATTTT. Translating gives CASSIRDRGNQPQHF.

CDR3: CAWSGIAGAGEQFF. The CDR3 region has the DNA TGTGCCTGGAGTGGGATAGCGGGAGCGGGTGAGCAGTTCTTC. The chain combines TRBV30 with TRBJ2-1, with TRBD2 identical over 9 bases. After removal of 1 base from V and 9 bases from J, the junction contained 7 bases not matched to a gene. Germline assignment: CDR1 GTSNPN and CDR2 SVGIG (reference sequence). CDR3 length equals 14 residues.

As concerns this clone: A junction boundary mismatches the germline segment, possibly from a read error. The J gene is TRBJ2-7, the V gene TRBV7-9; D not certain. Germline lookup yields CDR1 SEHNR and CDR2 FQNEAQ (reference sequence). This CDR3 comprises 13 residues. The chain's CDR3 is CASNLLGSYEQYF. CDR3 sequence (DNA): TGTGCCAGCAACTTACTCGGCTCCTACGAGCAGTACTTC.

The rearrangement joins TRBV7-9 to TRBJ1-1; 10 positions agree with TRBD1. The CDR3 contains 14 residues. Germline V CDR1 and CDR2: SEHNR, FQNEAQ (reference sequence). V lost 5 bases, J lost 8 bases, and 8 bases stayed unmatched. CDR3 in amino acids: CASSRRTGGMEAFF. The CDR3 DNA reads TGTGCCAGCAGCCGCCGGACAGGGGGAATGGAAGCTTTCTTT.

The V call is TRBV6-5, the J call TRBJ2-7; TRBD2 might be the D (6 bases). Germline lookup yields CDR1 MNHEY and CDR2 SVGAGI. The CDR3 covers 12 residues. V shed 6 bases and J shed 6 bases, with 12 bases lying between them. The CDR3 spells CASRSGVGEQYF. CDR3 DNA sequence: TGTGCCAGCAGGTCGGGAGTTGGCGAGCAGTACTTC.

The rearrangement uses TRBV28 and TRBJ2-7; 8 bases align to TRBD2. V was clipped by 11 bases and J by 2 bases; unmatched bases: 8. CDR3 length: 13 amino acids. The germline V gene encodes CDR1 MDHEN and CDR2 SYDVKM. CDR3 residues: CAGSGSLTYEQYF. CDR3 coding DNA: TGTGCCGGAAGCGGGAGTCTAACCTACGAGCAGTACTTC.

The rearrangement joins TRBV6-6 to TRBJ2-3; 8 bases line up with TRBD1. There are 15 residues in the CDR3. Germline V gene sequence: CDR1 MNHNY, CDR2 SVGAGI (reference sequence). V was pared by 8 bases and J by 1 base, with 8 bases of the junction left unmatched. CDR3 in amino acids: CASGAPGQGTDTQYF. Here the CDR3 DNA reads TGTGCCAGCGGGGCACCGGGACAGGGCACAGATACGCAGTATTTT.

The chain links TRBV7-2 to TRBJ2-3, with TRBD1 matching over 7 bases. There are 15 residues in the CDR3. From germline, CDR1 is SGHTA and CDR2 FQGNSA. V lost 2 bases, J lost 3 bases, and 5 bases stayed unmatched. CDR3 sequence: CASSLTGDRTDTQYF. DNA of the CDR3: TGTGCCAGCAGCTTAACAGGGGATAGGACAGATACGCAGTATTTT. Looking up the rest from reference TRBV7-2 and TRBJ2-3 gives the full variable domain: GAGVSQSPSNKVTEKGKDVELRCDPISGHTALYWYRQSLGQGLEFLIYFQGNSAPDKSGLPSDRFSAERTGGSVSTLTIQRTQQEDSAVYLCASSLTGDRTDTQYFGPGTRLTVL.

This rearrangement joins TRBV6-5 to TRBJ2-1; D gene ambiguous. The CDR3 extends over 15 amino acids. V lost 6 bases and J 1 base, leaving 13 bases between the germline ends. CDR1 is MNHEY and CDR2 is SVGAGI in the germline V gene. CDR3 region: CASSPRSKSYNEQFF. The CDR3 DNA follows: TGTGCCAGCAGCCCCAGGTCGAAGTCCTACAATGAGCAGTTCTTC.

The J gene is TRBJ2-1, the V gene TRBV5-1; a weak D match, TRBD2 (6 bases). The germline V gene encodes CDR1 SGHRS and CDR2 YFSETQ. Trimming shortened V by 4 bases and J by 6 bases, and 17 bases separated the two germline ends. This CDR3 comprises 15 residues. The CDR3 region has the DNA TGCGCCAGCAGCCCACTCGGGACTCTCGTCAATGAGCAGTTCTTC. Its protein is CASSPLGTLVNEQFF.